The 10 T cell receptor beta chains below come from one sample, sequenced in a study of CD8 T cells in Susac syndrome. RNA amounts of roughly 0.45 to 1 ug underwent reverse transcription with random hexamers. TCRdb itself ran the immunoSEQ multiplex PCR reads through MiXCR, one entry per CDR3 protein. The sample gives 100,000 to 150,000 distinct CDR3 sequences, roughly 95% of which show up once; less than 0.15% is in the top ten. The sample taken for sequencing was CD4+ T cells from PBMCs. The receptors stem from a human donor with Susac syndrome.

V usage is TRBV5-1 and J usage is TRBJ2-5; 13 bases are a match to TRBD2. Germline V lookup: CDR1 SGHRS, CDR2 YFSETQ. The junction had 2 bases not matched to a gene; V was cut back by 4 bases and J by 2 bases. The CDR3 totals 15 residues. CDR3 coding DNA: TGCGCCAGCAGCGGACTAGCGGGAGCTCAAGAGACCCAGTACTTC. Translating gives CASSGLAGAQETQYF.

This clonotype was seen only a few times. The V call is TRBV20-1, the J call TRBJ2-1; 7 nucleotides line up with TRBD2. The CDR3 is 14 amino acids. The V and J ends lost 2 bases and 7 bases, in that order; junction bases with no gene match: 8. Germline V lookup: CDR1 DFQATT, CDR2 SNEGSKA (reference sequence). The CDR3 sequence: CSARTGLGTNEQFF. CDR3 nucleotide sequence: TGCAGTGCTAGAACTGGACTAGGGACGAATGAGCAGTTCTTC.

V and J are TRBV11-2 and TRBJ2-1; unclear D gene. This CDR3 region has 13 residues. The germline V and J ends were trimmed by 1 base and 12 bases, with 13 bases remaining between them. Germline CDR1 is SGHAT and CDR2 is FQNNGV. This chain's CDR3 is CASSLGLDRGQFF. DNA for the CDR3: TGTGCCAGCAGCTTAGGGCTAGATCGTGGGCAGTTCTTC.

V usage is TRBV29-1 and J usage is TRBJ2-1, with 7 bases that match TRBD1. CDR3 length: 12 residues. Germline CDR1 is SQVTM and CDR2 is ANQGSEA. J gave up 12 bases and V 2 bases, and 7 bases lay outside the gene matches. In DNA, the CDR3 is TGCAGCGTTGAAACTCAGGGGGTAGGGCAGTTCTTC. This codes for CSVETQGVGQFF.

In this sample, this clonotype turned up a few times. The chain combines TRBV14 with TRBJ2-1; D gene uncertain. This CDR3 is built from 13 residues. The V end was cut by 0 bases, the J end by 4 bases, with 4 bases between. CDR1 is SGHDN, CDR2 FVKESK, per germline. CDR3 protein: CASSQDLYNEQFF. CDR3 in DNA: TGTGCCAGCAGCCAAGATCTATACAATGAGCAGTTCTTC.

CDR3 region: CSARKRASYNEQFF. The CDR3 DNA is TGCAGTGCTCGCAAGCGGGCCTCCTACAATGAGCAGTTCTTC. The gene calls are TRBV20-1 and TRBJ2-1, with TRBD2 as a possible D gene (6 bases). Trimming cost V 5 bases and J 0 bases, with 11 bases left between them. Germline V gene sequence: CDR1 DFQATT, CDR2 SNEGSKA (reference sequence). The CDR3 sequence is 14 residues long.

The CDR3 DNA reads TGTGCCAGCAGCCTTTACGGACTAGACACTGAAGCTTTCTTT. Amino acid sequence: CASSLYGLDTEAFF. This chain links TRBV5-4 with TRBJ1-1; D call uncertain. V lost 4 bases, J lost 3 bases, and 13 bases lay in between. Germline V gene data show CDR1 as SGHNT and CDR2 as YYREEE (reference sequence). The CDR3 length is 14 residues.

The chain links TRBV9 to TRBJ2-1, with no clear D. The CDR3 length is 13 residues. Germline values: CDR1 SGDLS, CDR2 YYNGEE. The V end was cut by 3 bases, the J end by 1 base, with 5 bases between. The CDR3 loop is CASSARSYNEQFF. DNA for the CDR3: TGTGCCAGCAGCGCCCGTTCCTACAATGAGCAGTTCTTC.

The chain links TRBV12-3 or TRBV12-4 to TRBJ1-2, with D maybe TRBD1 (6 bases). V lost 5 bases and J lost 4, with 17 bases in between. CDR3 length equals 15 residues. The CDR3 coding sequence is TGTGCCAGCAGTGCCACAGGGTTGGGGGGCTATGGCTACACCTTC. Translation: CASSATGLGGYGYTF.

The rearrangement joins TRBV18 to TRBJ2-7; the match to TRBD1 covers 11 bases. Trimming took 6 bases from V and 3 from J; bases not matched to a gene: 7. In germline, CDR1 is KGHSH, CDR2 LQKENI. The CDR3 spans 15 residues. The CDR3, as DNA: TGTGCCAGCTCCGACCGGGACAGGGGGTTCTACGAGCAGTACTTC. It translates to CASSDRDRGFYEQYF.